The entry that follows covers one TCR beta chain sequence. The Seattle site enrolled patients during active infection and followed them longitudinally. These data come from a study of blood T cell repertoires in COVID-19. Study-wide context: Specimens from acute and convalescent COVID-19 originated in the United States, Italy and Spain.

Authors' data handling: Nucleated cell number was recorded as an estimate derived from reference gene primer amplification. Measured with immunoSEQ multiplex PCR; TCRdb has only the in-frame clones, and not every one. The DNA was the basis for D and trimming; V, J and clone size are from that table. Of about 130,000 clones listed, roughly 92% are singletons. The TCR originated in a man between 45 and 60 years old with COVID-19, enrolled during active disease. Material for sequencing was peripheral blood.

This chain's CDR3 is CASSLAPREDDNEQFF. CDR3 bases: TGTGCCAGCAGCTTAGCCCCGCGGGAGGATGACAATGAGCAGTTCTTC. The chain has TRBV11-2 and TRBJ2-1; 8 bases agree with TRBD2. Germline V gene lookup returns CDR1 SGHAT and CDR2 FQNNGV. The CDR3 has 16 amino acids. Trimming cost V 1 base and J 5 bases; bases outside gene matches: 7.